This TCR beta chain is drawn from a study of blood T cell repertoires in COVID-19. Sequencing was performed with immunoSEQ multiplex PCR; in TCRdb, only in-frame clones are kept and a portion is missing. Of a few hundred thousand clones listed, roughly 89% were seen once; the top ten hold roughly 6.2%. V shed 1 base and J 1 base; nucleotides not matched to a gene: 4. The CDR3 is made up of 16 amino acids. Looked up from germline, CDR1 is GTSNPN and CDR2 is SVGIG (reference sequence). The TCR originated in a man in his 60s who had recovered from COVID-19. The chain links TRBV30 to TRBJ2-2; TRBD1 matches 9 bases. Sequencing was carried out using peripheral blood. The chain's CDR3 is CAWSGPGQGNTGELFF. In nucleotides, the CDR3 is TGTGCCTGGAGTGGGCCGGGACAGGGGAACACCGGGGAGCTGTTTTTT.